This T cell receptor (beta chain) appears in the sequencing data of a study of memory CD4+ T cells and cytomegalovirus serostatus. On the study more broadly: Healthy Belgian adult donors included about nine CMV-positive and about two dozen CMV-negative people.

CDR3 length equals 15 residues. CDR1 SGHTA and CDR2 FQGNSA come from the germline V gene. V dropped 2 bases and J dropped 0 bases, with 8 bases sitting between them. Here immunoSEQ multiplex PCR was the method, and the copy in TCRdb shows in-frame clones only, minus some. The data contain 35,000 to 50,000 clones, 79% of them singletons. The sort gate was single viable CD3+CD4+CD8-CD45RO+ cells for memory CD4+ T cells. The sample was memory CD4+ T cells from blood. This chain joins TRBV7-2 and TRBJ1-3; no clear D. This receptor was obtained from an adult in good health and CMV-seronegative. The CDR3 reads CASSLQPLSGNTIYF. The CDR3 bases are TGTGCCAGCAGCTTACAACCTCTCTCTGGAAACACCATATATTTT.